These 15 T cell receptor beta chains came from one sample sequenced in a study of CD8+CD57+ T cells in acquired aplastic anemia. TCR beta VDJ and CDR3 were profiled, and genomic DNA was the template. In TCRdb, the reads were re-called with MiXCR into one record per CDR3 protein. Here the sample spans about 180,000 distinct CDR3 sequences, 45% to 50% being singletons. Material for sequencing was sorted CD4+, CD8+, or CD8+CD57+ T cells (not recorded which) from PBMCs. These receptors all come from a human donor in good health.

This clonotype has only a few counts. The chain joins TRBV19 to TRBJ1-6, with D unclear. V was clipped by 7 bases and J by 7 bases, with 17 bases between them. Germline V lookup: CDR1 LNHDA, CDR2 SQIVND (reference sequence). This CDR3 is built from 15 residues. For the CDR3, the DNA is TGTGCCAGTAACTCGGAAAGAGGATGGAATTCACCCCTCCACTTT. It is translated as CASNSERGWNSPLHF.

The chain employs TRBV9 and TRBJ2-5; 8 bases map to TRBD1. V dropped 7 bases and J dropped 4; count of bases not matched to a gene: 9. CDR3 size: 14 residues. CDR1 SGDLS and CDR2 YYNGEE come from the germline V gene. CDR3 bases: TGTGCCAGCTCACTCCTGGACAGGGTAGAGACCCAGTACTTC. This codes for CASSLLDRVETQYF. The whole variable domain, filled in from reference TRBV9 and TRBJ2-5, reads DSGVTQTPKHLITATGQRVTLRCSPRSGDLSVYWYQQSLDQGLQFLIQYYNGEERAKGNILERFSAQQFPDLHSELNLSSLELGDSALYFCASSLLDRVETQYFGPGTRLLVL.

This clonotype was found many times. The V and J genes are TRBV20-1 and TRBJ2-1; TRBD1 or TRBD2 may be the D gene (6 bases each). Germline CDR1 is DFQATT and CDR2 is SNEGSKA (reference sequence). This CDR3 region has 17 residues. V was shortened by 3 bases and J by 4 bases, with 22 bases between the two germline ends. The CDR3 sequence is CSARPARGESAYNEQFF. In DNA form, the CDR3 reads TGCAGTGCTAGGCCTGCTAGGGGGGAATCAGCTTACAATGAGCAGTTCTTC.

The gene calls are TRBV5-6 and TRBJ1-1; D is uncertain. Germline V gene lookup returns CDR1 SGHDT and CDR2 YYEEEE. The CDR3 runs 13 residues. Trimming left V 0 bases short and J 4 bases short, with 7 bases between. The CDR3 region is CASSLGLTTEAFF. CDR3 DNA sequence: TGTGCCAGCAGCTTGGGTCTTACCACTGAAGCTTTCTTT.

The genes are TRBV20-1 and TRBJ2-5, with 7 bases identical to TRBD1. This CDR3 region has 15 residues. From germline, CDR1 is DFQATT and CDR2 SNEGSKA (reference sequence). CDR3 coding DNA: TGCAGCCAAGTCGCATCGGCCAGGGGGATGCAGACCCAGTACTTC. It specifies CSQVASARGMQTQYF.

The sample holds many counts of this clonotype. The chain carries TRBV20-1 and TRBJ1-5; the match to TRBD1 covers 8 bases. This CDR3 has 17 amino acids. Germline V gene lookup returns CDR1 DFQATT and CDR2 SNEGSKA (reference sequence). J was trimmed by 2 bases and V by 6 bases; bases with no gene match: 15. The CDR3 DNA reads TGCAGTGCCCGGGACAGGACAGGGCGTAGGGGCAATCAGCCCCAGCATTTT. The encoded protein is CSARDRTGRRGNQPQHF.

The chain is built from TRBV12-3 or TRBV12-4 and TRBJ1-1; D possibly corresponds to TRBD1 (5 bases). The CDR3 has 12 amino acids. The V and J ends lost 5 bases and 6 bases respectively, with 10 bases between them. The CDR3 region has the DNA TGTGCCAGCAGTGACGGGGGGTCTGAAGCTTTCTTT. Translating gives CASSDGGSEAFF.

V is TRBV6-1 and J is TRBJ2-2; a possible D gene is TRBD2 (6 bases). V lost 5 bases and J lost 4, with 17 bases in between. Germline V gene sequence: CDR1 MNHNS, CDR2 SASEGT. The CDR3 totals 16 residues. DNA of the CDR3: TGTGCCAGCAGTCCACCGACTAGTCCTTCCACCGGGGAGCTGTTTTTT. Encoded protein: CASSPPTSPSTGELFF.

The gene calls are TRBV20-1 and TRBJ2-7; tentative D call: TRBD2 (5 bases). The CDR3 is made up of 13 amino acids. Germline V gene sequence: CDR1 DFQATT, CDR2 SNEGSKA (reference sequence). The germline V and J ends were trimmed by 5 bases and 6 bases, with 17 bases remaining between them. CDR3 in amino acids: CSAYSDKSGEQYF. For the CDR3, the DNA is TGCAGTGCTTATTCAGACAAGAGCGGCGAGCAGTACTTC.

In DNA form, the CDR3 reads TGCGCCAGCAGCCAAGAAAACAGGGATGATCAGCCCCAGCATTTT. As protein: CASSQENRDDQPQHF. The V call is TRBV4-1, the J call TRBJ1-5; tentative D call: TRBD1 (6 bases). The V end was cut by 0 bases, the J end by 5 bases, with 11 bases between. Looked up from germline, CDR1 is MGHRA and CDR2 is YSYEKL. The CDR3 consists of 15 residues.

CDR3 in DNA: TGTGCCAGCAGCTCCACCGGCAGTAGCGGGAGCTACGAGCAGTACTTC. This encodes CASSSTGSSGSYEQYF. The V and J genes are TRBV11-2 and TRBJ2-7; 9 bases match TRBD2. The CDR3 is 16 amino acids. In germline, CDR1 is SGHAT, CDR2 FQNNGV. With 4 bases clipped from V and 3 bases from J, the junction kept 10 bases outside the gene matches.

This clonotype was picked up a small number of times. The chain is built from TRBV20-1 and TRBJ2-5; 8 bases fit TRBD2. This CDR3 has 13 amino acids. The V segment lost 2 bases and the J segment 2 bases; nucleotides outside the gene matches: 1. The V gene's germline CDR1 is DFQATT and CDR2 SNEGSKA (reference sequence). CDR3 nucleotides: TGCAGTGCTAGATTAGCGGGGCAAGAGACCCAGTACTTC. This gives the protein CSARLAGQETQYF.

This clonotype was detected only once. This chain links TRBV7-2 with TRBJ2-7; D perhaps matches TRBD1 (5 bases). Germline V gives CDR1 SGHTA, CDR2 FQGNSA. Trimming took 5 bases from V and 5 from J, leaving 7 bases between them. The CDR3 spans 11 residues. Here the CDR3 DNA reads TGTGCCAGCAGCCCACAGGACGAGCAGTACTTC. It specifies CASSPQDEQYF.

This chain joins TRBV24-1 and TRBJ2-3, with D maybe TRBD1 (5 bases). The CDR3 is made up of 14 amino acids. The germline CDR1 and CDR2 sequences are KGHDR and SFDVKD. V gave up 9 bases and J gave up 1 base, with 13 bases separating them. Here the CDR3 reads CATADQGGTDTQYF. In nucleotides, the CDR3 is TGTGCCACCGCCGACCAGGGTGGCACAGATACGCAGTATTTT.

This clonotype has more than one count but fewer than ten. For the CDR3, the DNA is TGTGCCAGCAGCTTAGAGGCGGGGACAGGCAATGAGCAGTTCTTC. Protein: CASSLEAGTGNEQFF. The rearrangement links TRBV7-6 to TRBJ2-1, with TRBD1 matching over 8 bases. The junction had 5 bases not matched to a gene; V was cut back by 1 base and J by 6 bases. The CDR3 has 15 amino acids. Germline V CDR1 and CDR2: SGHVS, FNYEAQ.